This TCR beta chain was identified during a study of human T cells and chemical hapten exposure. Regarding the study as a whole: TCRs above 1 in 1000 frequency stayed constant with DPC sensitization.

Many counts were recorded for this clonotype. Antigen: not known. The library tagged each cDNA molecule with unique molecular identifiers. TCRdb re-derived calls from the RACE reads in MiXCR, one entry per CDR3 protein. The sample shows 65,000 to 95,000 distinct CDR3 sequences, about 9.2% of them seen only once. This sample's time point: healthy volunteer bleed at 6 weeks. Total RNA was extracted from unfractionated whole blood. The CDR3 is 13 amino acids. The V segment lost 10 bases and the J segment 5 bases; nucleotides outside the gene matches: 9. CDR1 is MNHNY and CDR2 is SVGAGI in the germline V gene (reference sequence).

Sequencing was performed on whole blood. V usage is TRBV6-6 and J usage is TRBJ1-2, with TRBD1 matching 8 bases. The clonotype originates from a female donor in good health. Some clones in this sample may be carry-over from other donors' samples. CDR3 coding DNA: TGTGCCATCCCCGGGACAGGCCTTTATGGCTACACCTTC. This codes for CAIPGTGLYGYTF.